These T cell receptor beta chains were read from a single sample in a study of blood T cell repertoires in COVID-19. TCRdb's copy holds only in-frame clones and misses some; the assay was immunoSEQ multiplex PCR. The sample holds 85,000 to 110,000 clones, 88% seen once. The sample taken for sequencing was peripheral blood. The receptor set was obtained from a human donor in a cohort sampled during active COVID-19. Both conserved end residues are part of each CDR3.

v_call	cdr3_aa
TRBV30	CARSRGLAGGKPNTGELFF
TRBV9	CASSVVAGGVNSPLHF
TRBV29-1	CSVKWGGNTEAFF
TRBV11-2	CASSLSGGGAQDTQYF
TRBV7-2	CASSPRTGGETEAFF
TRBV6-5	CASSYPGRGHNSPLHF
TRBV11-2	CASSPARGSETQYF
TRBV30	CAWRWGGADTGELFF
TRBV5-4	CASSLPAGSSYEQYF
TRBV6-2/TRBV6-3	CASSLEGRTQYF
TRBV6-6	CASSLTGTGGRIQKETQYF
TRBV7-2	CASSLRQESSPQHF
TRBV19	CASSKRQGKGSYEQYF
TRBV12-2	CASRYRGLMSFEDQPQHF
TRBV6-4	CASSDSKRGGYTF
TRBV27	CASSFGFGQDYNSPLHF
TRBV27	CASSRAGQSYNEQFF
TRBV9	CASSQYWGGSYEQYF
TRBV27	CASSYRRGRGRLDIQYF
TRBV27	CASTQTSPYNEQFF
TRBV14	CASSRRQGYSEQYF
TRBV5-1	CASSLMAGNSYEQYF
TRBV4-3	CASSQDMGANTGELFF
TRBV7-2	CASSAAAGITGELFF
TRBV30	CAWSQSGRGGYTF
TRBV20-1	CSASILAGAGGNEQFF
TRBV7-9	CASRGTGQGYEQYF
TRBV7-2	CASSLATGAGNTIYF
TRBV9	CASSEYDRSNYGYTF
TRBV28	CASRIDSRSSYEQYF
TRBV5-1	CASSSSIEAQYF
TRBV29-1	CSVEGAIGYGYTF
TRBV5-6	CASSFGTGSLNSPLHF